This T cell receptor (beta chain) was identified during a study of blood T cell repertoires in COVID-19. Background on the study: Both acute and convalescent COVID-19 samples were obtained from the United States, Italy and Spain. PBMCs, B-cell-depleted T cells, or T cells were the source of the cDNA or gDNA that made up the material.

Original methodology: Amplification of reference gene primers was used by the study to estimate nucleated cell counts. TCRdb keeps only in-frame clones here, not all; method: immunoSEQ multiplex PCR. V and J calls and clone size follow that table, whereas D and trimming were derived from the DNA. Of 250,000 or so clones in the sample, around 88% were seen once. CDR3 length: 16 amino acids. CDR1 is LGHNA, CDR2 YSLEER, per germline. Unmatched junction bases numbered 5, after V lost 3 bases and J lost 0 bases. The sample was peripheral blood. This TCR came from a man older than 75 with acute or convalescent COVID-19. The rearrangement uses TRBV4-3 and TRBJ1-3, with 7 bases aligning to TRBD1. CDR3 in DNA: TGCGCCAGCAGCCAGGCAGGGGGTTACTCTGGAAACACCATATATTTT. It specifies CASSQAGGYSGNTIYF.